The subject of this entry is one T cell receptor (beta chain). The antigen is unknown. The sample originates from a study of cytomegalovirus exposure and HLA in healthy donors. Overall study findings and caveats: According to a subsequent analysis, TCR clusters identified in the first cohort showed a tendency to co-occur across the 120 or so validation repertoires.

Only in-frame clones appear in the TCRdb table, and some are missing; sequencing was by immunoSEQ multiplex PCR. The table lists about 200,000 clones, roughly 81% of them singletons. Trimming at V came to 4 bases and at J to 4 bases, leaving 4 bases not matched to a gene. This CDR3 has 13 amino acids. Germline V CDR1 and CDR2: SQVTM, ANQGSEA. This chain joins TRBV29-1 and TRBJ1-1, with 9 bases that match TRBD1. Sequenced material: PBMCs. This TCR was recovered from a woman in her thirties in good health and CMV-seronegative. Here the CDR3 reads CSVAGQGTTEAFF. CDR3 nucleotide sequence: TGCAGCGTTGCGGGACAGGGAACCACTGAAGCTTTCTTT.